The rows below give T cell receptor beta chains drawn from one sample of a study of T cell responses to AZD1222 COVID-19 vaccine. Measured with immunoSEQ multiplex PCR; TCRdb has only the in-frame clones, and not every one. Of 150,000 to 200,000 clones listed, around 90% are singletons. The material sequenced was peripheral blood, taken 28 days after the second AZD1222 dose. These receptor sequences come from an adult who received the AZD1222 COVID-19 vaccine. Each CDR3 is given with its conserved first and last residue.

>TRBJ2-5|TRBV30
CAWSVISQETQYF
>TRBJ1-4|TRBV7-2
CASTPGGLNEKLFF
>TRBJ2-1|TRBV11-1
CASSLGGARFKFF
>TRBJ2-5|TRBV5-4
CASSFGAGLQETQYF
>TRBJ2-3|TRBV24-1
CATSVGYPPGQSTDTQYF
>TRBJ2-7|TRBV5-6
CASSLMGYEQYF
>TRBJ1-4|TRBV9
CASSVRGGAGNEKLFF
>TRBJ2-5|TRBV30
CAWSVGRKETQYF
>TRBJ2-1|TRBV10-3
CAISDDAGQSSNEQFF
>TRBJ2-7|TRBV7-6
CASSLEPDVYEQYF
>TRBJ2-7|TRBV27
CASSWPAYEQYF
>TRBJ1-6|TRBV7-2
CASSLLQGGSPLHF
>TRBJ1-1|TRBV7-8
CASSLLRGSYTEAFF
>TRBJ1-5|TRBV25-1
CASSLTASNQPQHF
>TRBJ1-1|TRBV5-6
CASSLRDTEAFF
>TRBJ2-3|TRBV4-3
CASSRDSGTDTQYF
>TRBJ2-3|TRBV9
CASSVGSQSDTQYF
>TRBJ1-2|TRBV20-1
CSAEDGNGYTF
>TRBJ2-3|TRBV6-1
CASSEVKGRRTDTQYF
>TRBJ2-7|TRBV3-1/TRBV3-2
CASSQEGRGLGEQYF
>TRBJ1-5|TRBV18
CASSSDRGGQPQHF
>TRBJ2-2|TRBV18
CASSPAKHRAGELFF
>TRBJ2-3|TRBV4-1
CASSQRGQGTDTQYF
>TRBJ1-2|TRBV7-2
CASSRAGRYGYTF
>TRBJ1-2|TRBV24-1
CATSDWDYAYGYTF
>TRBJ2-3|TRBV6-1
CASSDLTVADTQYF
>TRBJ2-7|TRBV9
CASSPGLAGDSIEQYF
>TRBJ2-2|TRBV5-1
CASSLQQTGGTGELFF
>TRBJ1-1|TRBV7-2
CASRTQGGHTEAFF
>TRBJ1-3|TRBV6-2/TRBV6-3
CASSDRGRNTIYF